A selection of T cell receptor beta chains follows, all from one sample in a study of graft-versus-host responses after intestinal transplantation. Which antigens these TCRs recognize remains unknown. Clones were read by immunoSEQ multiplex PCR, and TCRdb kept only the in-frame ones, dropping some. The sample holds roughly 89,000 clones, about 90% seen once. Here the sequenced sample was unstimulated CD4+ T cells sorted from spleen or lymph node cells, taken before intestinal transplant. These TCRs come from a human donor who received an intestinal transplant. CDR3s include the opening cysteine and the closing phenylalanine or tryptophan. Fields, in order: V gene, D gene, J gene, clone size, CDR3 DNA, CDR3 protein. D genes are given only for firm matches. Clone size is given for some rows only: seen once, a few or many times, or a class if the clone is expanded.

>TRBV14|NA|TRBJ2-1|NA
TGTGCCAGCAGCCAAGATCTGATAGCGGACGAGCAGTTCTTC
CASSQDLIADEQFF
>TRBV10-2|NA|TRBJ1-2|once
TGCGCCACTCAGGGGAGGGCGGGCTACACCTTC
CATQGRAGYTF
>TRBV5-6|NA|TRBJ2-7|NA
TGTGCCAGCAGCCGCCCTGGCCCTTCATACGAGCAGTACTTC
CASSRPGPSYEQYF
>TRBV10-3|NA|TRBJ2-7|NA
TGTGCCATCAGTGAGAAGACAGTCGACGAGCAGTACTTC
CAISEKTVDEQYF
>TRBV6-6|TRBD1|TRBJ2-7|NA
TGTGCCAGCACCGAACCGGGACAGGGGTCCTACGAGCAGTACTTC
CASTEPGQGSYEQYF
>TRBV25-1|TRBD1|TRBJ2-2|NA
TGTGCCAGCAGTGACGTAAGAGTTACAGGGGACACCGGGGAGCTGTTTTTT
CASSDVRVTGDTGELFF
>TRBV4-3|NA|TRBJ1-1|NA
TGCGCCAGCAGCCAAGATCTGCGATCTAACACTGAAGCTTTCTTT
CASSQDLRSNTEAFF
>TRBV6-6|TRBD2|TRBJ2-1|NA
TGTGCCAGCAGTTACCTAGCGGGAGACCGCAATGAGCAGTTCTTC
CASSYLAGDRNEQFF
>TRBV7-2|NA|TRBJ1-5|NA
TGTGCCAGCAGCTTGGCGACCGGGAGCAATCAGCCCCAGCATTTT
CASSLATGSNQPQHF
>TRBV4-2|NA|TRBJ1-6|NA
TGTGCCAGCAGGCCGGCAGGGGTTCATTCACCCCTCCACTTT
CASRPAGVHSPLHF
>TRBV18|TRBD2|TRBJ2-1|NA
TGTGCCAGCTCAACACGACTAGCTGCAAATGAGCAGTTCTTC
CASSTRLAANEQFF
>TRBV5-1|NA|TRBJ2-1|NA
TGCGCCAGCAGCTTGGTGCTAGCGCGCGATGAGCAGTTCTTC
CASSLVLARDEQFF
>TRBV6-5|NA|TRBJ2-3|once
TGTGCCAGCAGTTACTCGAGTTCGTTTGGGGGGGATACGCAGTATTTT
CASSYSSSFGGDTQYF
>TRBV7-9|TRBD1|TRBJ2-5|NA
TGTGCCAGCAGCCTTGACAGGGGGCTATCGGATCAGGAGACCCAGTACTTC
CASSLDRGLSDQETQYF
>TRBV7-2|TRBD2|TRBJ2-1|NA
TGTGCCAGCAGCCTTAGGGGTGAGACTAGCGGGGGGGTTTTGAATGAGCAGTTCTTC
CASSLRGETSGGVLNEQFF
>TRBV7-8|NA|TRBJ2-5|NA
TGTGCCAGCAGGGGGCTTTTGGAGACCCAGTACTTC
CASRGLLETQYF
>TRBV10-2|NA|TRBJ2-1|NA
TGCGCCAGCAGTGAGGGTCCTAGTATACAGTTCTTC
CASSEGPSIQFF
>TRBV27|TRBD2|TRBJ2-5|NA
TGTGCCAGCAGCCAAATGGGACTAGCGGGGCAAAAGACCCAGTACTTC
CASSQMGLAGQKTQYF
>TRBV27|TRBD1|TRBJ1-5|NA
TGTGCCAGCGCTAGGGGAGACAGGGGTGATCAGCCCCAGCATTTT
CASARGDRGDQPQHF
>TRBV18|NA|TRBJ1-4|NA
TGTGCCAGCTCACCCCGACCCACCGGGGAAAAACTGTTTTTT
CASSPRPTGEKLFF
>TRBV5-1|TRBD1|TRBJ1-2|NA
TGCGCCAGCAGCGGCCAGCCCGGACAGGGGGGCTATGGCTACACCTTC
CASSGQPGQGGYGYTF
>TRBV25-1|TRBD1|TRBJ1-2|NA
TGTGCCAGTCAAATCGGGACAGGGGCCCGACCGTACTATGGCTACACCTTC
CASQIGTGARPYYGYTF
>TRBV4-3|NA|TRBJ1-1|NA
TGCGCCAGCAGCGCTTCAAAGCACAGGGCCATGAACACTGAAGCTTTCTTT
CASSASKHRAMNTEAFF
>TRBV2|TRBD1|TRBJ2-7|NA
TGTGCCAGCAGTGAGAGATTTCCGGGACAGGACGAGCAGTACTTC
CASSERFPGQDEQYF
>TRBV27|TRBD2|TRBJ2-7|NA
TGTGCCAGCAGTTCCTTCGGGACTAGGACCTACGAGCAGTACTTC
CASSSFGTRTYEQYF
>TRBV7-6|NA|TRBJ1-1|NA
TGTGCCAGCAGCCCGCAGGGGCTAGAAGCTTTCTTT
CASSPQGLEAFF
>TRBV7-6|TRBD2|TRBJ2-1|NA
TGTGCCAGCAGCCGACTAGCGGGAGGGAACTCCTACAATGAGCAGTTCTTC
CASSRLAGGNSYNEQFF
>TRBV2|TRBD1|TRBJ2-7|NA
TGTGCCAGCAGTGGGGACAGGGTCCACGAGCAGTACTTC
CASSGDRVHEQYF
>TRBV5-1|NA|TRBJ1-4|few
TGCGCCAGCAGCTTGGAGTACGGCAGGGGAAGAGTTTTT
CASSLEYGRGRVF
>TRBV29-1|TRBD2|TRBJ2-7|NA
TGCAGCGTTGAAGACGGAGCGGGAGAGAGCTACGAGCAGTACTTC
CSVEDGAGESYEQYF
>TRBV5-6|NA|TRBJ1-4|NA
TGTGCCAGCAGCTTGGGGGCTGAAAAACTGTTTTTT
CASSLGAEKLFF
>TRBV28|TRBD2|TRBJ2-5|NA
TGTGCCAGCACAAATAGCGGGGCCACCGGAGAGACCCAGTACTTC
CASTNSGATGETQYF
>TRBV27|NA|TRBJ2-5|NA
TGTGCCAGCAGTTTATACGGGTCTCGGGAGACCCAGTACTTC
CASSLYGSRETQYF
>TRBV5-1|TRBD1|TRBJ1-1|NA
TGCGCCAGCAGTCTAACAGGGGTCACTGAAGCTTTCTTT
CASSLTGVTEAFF
>TRBV28|TRBD1|TRBJ1-1|NA
TGTGCCAGCAGTTTATGGACAGGGGGAAACACTGAAGCTTTCTTT
CASSLWTGGNTEAFF
>TRBV4-1|TRBD2|TRBJ2-5|NA
TGCGCCAGCAGCCACCGTCCCGGGACTAGCGGGGGGGCCCAAGAGACCCAGTACTTC
CASSHRPGTSGGAQETQYF
>TRBV5-1|TRBD1|TRBJ2-7|NA
TGCGCCAGCAGCTCGACAGGGCCATCCTACGAGCAGTACTTC
CASSSTGPSYEQYF
>TRBV19|NA|TRBJ2-1|NA
TGTGCCAGTACTTTAAACAATGAGCAGTTCTTC
CASTLNNEQFF
>TRBV5-1|TRBD1|TRBJ1-6|NA
TGCGCCAGCTCCGACAGGGGGTCCTATAATTCACCCCTCCACTTT
CASSDRGSYNSPLHF
>TRBV4-2|NA|TRBJ2-7|NA
TGTGCCAGCAGCCAAGGACTAGGGTATTACGAGCAGTACTTC
CASSQGLGYYEQYF
>TRBV30|NA|TRBJ2-2|NA
TGTGCCTGGGCCGACAGGTCTGGCACCGGGGAGCTGTTTTTT
CAWADRSGTGELFF
>TRBV14|TRBD1|TRBJ1-5|NA
TGTGCCAGCAGCCCGGTCCCCAGGGGGTCGCTTGCCGAGGCGTCTAGCAATCAGCCCCAGCATTTT
CASSPVPRGSLAEASSNQPQHF
>TRBV7-2|NA|TRBJ1-6|NA
TGTGCCAGCAGCTTAAATAGTTCACCCCTCCACTTT
CASSLNSSPLHF